This T cell receptor beta chain was found in a study of T cells after yellow fever vaccination. Overall study results and limits: The booster saw the reappearance of most primary-vaccination clones (about 95% CD4, around 88% CD8). Researchers report a weaker secondary response that nonetheless peaked faster, day 5 versus 15.

This clonotype has only a few counts. Its antigen is still unknown. Germline-derived CDR1 and CDR2 are SGHRS and YFSETQ. Trimming shortened V by 4 bases and J by 2 bases, and 6 bases separated the two germline ends. The CDR3 contains 12 residues. 5'RACE template switching produced TCR cDNA carrying a universal primer site and UMIs. From the 5' RACE reads, TCRdb called clonotypes with MiXCR, one entry per CDR3 protein. The table records some 300,000 distinct CDR3 sequences, 7.5% to 9% of them present only once. This TCR was sampled from a man between 18 and 35 years old who received the YFV17D yellow fever vaccine. This chain uses TRBV5-1 with TRBJ2-5; D gene unclear. Sequences were derived from CD4+ T cells sorted from PBMCs, sampled 5 days after the yellow fever booster vaccination. The CDR3 region has the DNA TGCGCCAGCAGCGGAGAGCAAGAGACCCAGTACTTC. Its translation is CASSGEQETQYF.